This is a list of T cell receptor beta chains from one sample in a study of T-cell reconstitution after alpha-beta-depleted transplantation in children. TCRdb reprocessed the PCR reads via MiXCR and lists one record per CDR3 protein. The data contain approximately 350,000 distinct CDR3 sequences, 15% to 20% of them seen just once; the ten biggest clones take up 35% to 50%. Sequences were derived from PBMCs, mostly from graft donor cells, sampled 360 days after TCRalphabeta/CD19-depleted stem cell transplant. These receptors originate from a male patient aged 2 to 9 who had a stem cell transplant for acute lymphoblastic leukemia, so the T cells may come from the graft donor. Both conserved end residues are part of each CDR3. Each record gives: CDR3 DNA, CDR3 protein, J gene, D gene, V gene, clone size. D genes are given only for firm matches. Part of the rows lack a size; the others show once, few, many or a class for expanded clones.

DNA: TGTGCCATCAGTGATTCGGGGTTCGGGAACACTGAAGCTTTCTTT; CDR3: CAISDSGFGNTEAFF; J: TRBJ1-1; D: NA; V: TRBV10-3; size: NA
DNA: TGTGCCAGCAGTCCAGAAGGTCCCTCCTACGAGCAGTACTTC; CDR3: CASSPEGPSYEQYF; J: TRBJ2-7; D: NA; V: TRBV28; size: NA
DNA: TGTGCCAGCAGCTCACTAGCGGCCCCCGTGTACATTCAGTACTTC; CDR3: CASSSLAAPVYIQYF; J: TRBJ2-4; D: TRBD2; V: TRBV7-9; size: few
DNA: TGTGCCAGCAGTTCTCCTAACAGGGGGCGCGGGGAGACCCAGTACTTC; CDR3: CASSSPNRGRGETQYF; J: TRBJ2-5; D: TRBD1; V: TRBV27; size: few
DNA: TGCAGCGTGACAGGGGGCAGGGCCTACGAGCAGTACTTC; CDR3: CSVTGGRAYEQYF; J: TRBJ2-7; D: TRBD1; V: TRBV29-1; size: few
DNA: TGTGCCAGCTCAAACCGGACAGGGGGTATACAAACGGTGGGGCGCGAGCAGTACTTC; CDR3: CASSNRTGGIQTVGREQYF; J: TRBJ2-7; D: TRBD1; V: TRBV18; size: NA
DNA: TGCGCCAGCAGCTTGGTGTATCAGGGGGCCTCGGGAGGGCCCTACAATGAGCAGTTCTTC; CDR3: CASSLVYQGASGGPYNEQFF; J: TRBJ2-1; D: NA; V: TRBV5-1; size: NA
DNA: TGCAGTGCTAGACCCGGGCACACCGGGGAGCTGTTTTTT; CDR3: CSARPGHTGELFF; J: TRBJ2-2; D: NA; V: TRBV20-1; size: NA
DNA: TGTGCCAGCAGCGTAGGAGTTGGACTAGCGGGGTTCAATGAGCAGTTCTTC; CDR3: CASSVGVGLAGFNEQFF; J: TRBJ2-1; D: TRBD2; V: TRBV9; size: NA
DNA: TGTGCTAGTGGTCCTCATCCTCTCCGGCCCAGTCGGTCCAAAAACATTCAGTACTTC; CDR3: CASGPHPLRPSRSKNIQYF; J: TRBJ2-4; D: NA; V: TRBV12-5; size: few
DNA: TGCAGTGCTACCCCTGGAAGATCAGGGTGGGGAGAGACCCAGTACTTC; CDR3: CSATPGRSGWGETQYF; J: TRBJ2-5; D: NA; V: TRBV20-1; size: once
DNA: TGTGCCAGCAGCACTGGACAGGGGTACACTGAAGCTTTCTTT; CDR3: CASSTGQGYTEAFF; J: TRBJ1-1; D: TRBD1; V: TRBV7-9; size: few
DNA: TGTGCCAGCAGTTTTCGGGGCCTCTACGAGCAGTACTTC; CDR3: CASSFRGLYEQYF; J: TRBJ2-7; D: NA; V: TRBV12-3/TRBV12-4; size: many
DNA: TGTGCCAGCAGCGTAGGGGGGCTTAACGAGCAGTACTTC; CDR3: CASSVGGLNEQYF; J: TRBJ2-7; D: NA; V: TRBV9; size: many
DNA: TGCAGCGTTGATGTCGCGGGAAAGGAGGGTGAGCAGTTCTTC; CDR3: CSVDVAGKEGEQFF; J: TRBJ2-1; D: NA; V: TRBV29-1; size: many